Listed below are T cell receptor beta chains from one sample, sequenced in a study of blood T cell repertoires in COVID-19. Libraries were prepared by immunoSEQ multiplex PCR; TCRdb keeps only in-frame clonotypes and omits some of them. The sample has hundreds of thousands of clones, over 80% seen once. Sequenced material: PBMCs or T cells enriched from blood (not recorded which). The receptors come from a middle-aged woman who had recovered from COVID-19. The conserved cysteine and the conserved F or W are not part of the CDR3 here.

J gene: TRBJ2-1
V gene: TRBV7-8
CDR3 protein: ASSHRRIEGNEQF

J gene: TRBJ2-1
V gene: TRBV2
CDR3 protein: ASSEPYAYNEQF

J gene: TRBJ2-2
V gene: TRBV4-2
CDR3 protein: ASSQVMGRSDTGELF

J gene: TRBJ2-3
V gene: TRBV5-1
CDR3 protein: ASSQLRGSDTQY

J gene: TRBJ2-5
V gene: TRBV6-5
CDR3 protein: ASSTTGVNRETQY

J gene: TRBJ2-1
V gene: TRBV9
CDR3 protein: ASSVGAYSYNEQF

J gene: TRBJ2-5
V gene: TRBV5-4
CDR3 protein: ASSLGLRGRATQY

J gene: TRBJ2-1
V gene: TRBV7-9
CDR3 protein: ASSLAGQAVNEQF

J gene: TRBJ2-7
V gene: TRBV6-5
CDR3 protein: ASSYYGYEQY

J gene: TRBJ1-2
V gene: TRBV18
CDR3 protein: ASSSNNRADPYGYT

J gene: TRBJ1-1
V gene: TRBV6-5
CDR3 protein: ASSFLLRGTEAF

J gene: TRBJ1-5
V gene: TRBV28
CDR3 protein: ASSPTSAVRGNQPQH

J gene: TRBJ2-7
V gene: TRBV7-2
CDR3 protein: ASSFGGRAGYEQY

J gene: TRBJ2-4
V gene: TRBV29-1
CDR3 protein: SVEGGGSPFENIQY

J gene: TRBJ2-6
V gene: TRBV4-1
CDR3 protein: ASSRLSGVTSGANVLT

J gene: TRBJ1-1
V gene: TRBV6-5
CDR3 protein: ASSYSRDRGHTEAF

J gene: TRBJ1-2
V gene: TRBV11-2
CDR3 protein: ASSSMRGQGYYGYT

J gene: TRBJ1-2
V gene: TRBV19
CDR3 protein: ASTENAGRHYGYT

J gene: TRBJ1-2
V gene: TRBV4-2
CDR3 protein: ASSQHQTGDYGYT

J gene: TRBJ1-4
V gene: TRBV7-9
CDR3 protein: ASSSGQEVEKLF

J gene: TRBJ2-2
V gene: TRBV15
CDR3 protein: ATSSLTFNTGELF

J gene: TRBJ1-6
V gene: TRBV7-2
CDR3 protein: ASSLAQGSPLH

J gene: TRBJ1-2
V gene: TRBV7-9
CDR3 protein: ASSLVGTGLYGYT

J gene: TRBJ1-3
V gene: TRBV3-1/TRBV3-2
CDR3 protein: ASTPDTSGNTIY

J gene: TRBJ2-3
V gene: TRBV27
CDR3 protein: ASSLSLAGDADTQY

J gene: TRBJ1-2
V gene: TRBV5-6
CDR3 protein: ASSPRGTGGYGYT

J gene: TRBJ2-5
V gene: TRBV5-1
CDR3 protein: ASSLAQGRGSETQY

J gene: TRBJ1-2
V gene: TRBV3-1/TRBV3-2
CDR3 protein: ASSQLPSAGNYGYT

J gene: TRBJ1-5
V gene: TRBV29-1
CDR3 protein: SVGATNGNQPQH

J gene: TRBJ2-3
V gene: TRBV4-3
CDR3 protein: ASSPGLAGAVDTQY

J gene: TRBJ2-1
V gene: TRBV11-2
CDR3 protein: ASSRLAGEYNEQF

J gene: TRBJ2-5
V gene: TRBV6-1
CDR3 protein: ASSEVNREETQY

J gene: TRBJ2-6
V gene: TRBV2
CDR3 protein: ASSGTTGANVLT

J gene: TRBJ1-1
V gene: TRBV11-3
CDR3 protein: ASSSRGENTEAF

J gene: TRBJ1-2
V gene: TRBV2
CDR3 protein: ASKSTGPDYGYT

J gene: TRBJ1-1
V gene: TRBV5-1
CDR3 protein: ASGTGVNTEAF

J gene: TRBJ2-5
V gene: TRBV7-2
CDR3 protein: ASSALLVPQETQY

J gene: TRBJ2-5
V gene: TRBV18
CDR3 protein: ASSPPARRETQY

J gene: TRBJ2-6
V gene: TRBV7-9
CDR3 protein: ASSPGGTGANVLT

J gene: TRBJ1-2
V gene: TRBV2
CDR3 protein: ASSAQGAAVGYT

J gene: TRBJ2-5
V gene: TRBV7-9
CDR3 protein: ASSPDFSQETQY

J gene: TRBJ2-1
V gene: TRBV5-4
CDR3 protein: ASSFSGTISSYNEQF

J gene: TRBJ2-3
V gene: TRBV19
CDR3 protein: ASSTGGSYTQY

J gene: TRBJ2-1
V gene: TRBV2
CDR3 protein: ASSEALAGEQF

J gene: TRBJ2-2
V gene: TRBV30
CDR3 protein: AWNQDRYYTGELF

J gene: TRBJ1-5
V gene: TRBV18
CDR3 protein: ASSPGLGQGVQPQH